The following is a TCR beta chain sequence with its context. The CDR3 is made up of 15 amino acids. V dropped 4 bases and J dropped 4 bases, with 14 bases sitting between them. From germline, CDR1 is MGHRA and CDR2 YSYEKL. This entry is derived from a study of T cells in Graves' hyperthyroidism and ophthalmopathy. RNA transcripts were the template for amplifying TCR beta CDR3 regions. The TCR CDR3 was amplified in a first-round RT-PCR using the HTBI primer set. Using its own MiXCR run on the multiplex PCR reads, TCRdb lists one record per CDR3 protein. The sample consists of under 450,000 distinct CDR3 sequences, 13% of them appearing once.

Sequences were obtained from blood. This TCR came from a young man with Graves' hyperthyroidism that later progressed to Graves' ophthalmopathy. The chain has TRBV4-1 and TRBJ1-3, with TRBD1 as a possible D gene (5 bases). The DNA for the CDR3 is TGCGCCAGCAGCCTCCAAGGGACGGGCGGAAACACCATATATTTT. Translating it yields CASSLQGTGGNTIYF.